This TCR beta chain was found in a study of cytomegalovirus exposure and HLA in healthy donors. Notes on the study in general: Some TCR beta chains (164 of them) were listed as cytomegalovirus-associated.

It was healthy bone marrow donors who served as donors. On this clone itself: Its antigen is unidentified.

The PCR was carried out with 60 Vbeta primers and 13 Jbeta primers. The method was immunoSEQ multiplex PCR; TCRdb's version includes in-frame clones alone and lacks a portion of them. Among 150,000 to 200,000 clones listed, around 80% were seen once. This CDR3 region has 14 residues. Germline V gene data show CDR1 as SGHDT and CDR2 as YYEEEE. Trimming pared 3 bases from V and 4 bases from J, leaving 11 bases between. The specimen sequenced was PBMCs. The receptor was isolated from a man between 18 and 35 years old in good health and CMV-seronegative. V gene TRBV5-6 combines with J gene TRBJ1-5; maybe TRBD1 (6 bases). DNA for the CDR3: TGTGCCAGCAGCTACGGACAGCTTAATCAGCCCCAGCATTTT. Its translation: CASSYGQLNQPQHF.